A few counts support the clone carrying this T cell receptor beta chain. Amplification of TCR beta CDR3 regions used RNA as the template. The HTBI primer set drove a first-round RT-PCR of the TCR CDR3. TCRdb ran MiXCR on the multiplex PCR reads and lists one entry per CDR3 protein. The sample has around 520,000 distinct CDR3 sequences; approximately 14% are singletons. The sample is drawn from a study of T cells in Graves' hyperthyroidism and ophthalmopathy. This CDR3 contains 16 residues. V dropped 2 bases and J dropped 2 bases, with 13 bases sitting between them. Germline V CDR1 and CDR2: SGHTA, FQGTGA.

This sequence joins TRBV7-3 and TRBJ2-1; a weak D match, TRBD2 (6 bases). This receptor was identified in a woman younger than 35 with Graves' hyperthyroidism. Sequencing was carried out using blood. The chain's CDR3 is CASSLGLAPPYNEQFF. As DNA, the CDR3 is TGTGCCAGCAGCTTAGGGCTAGCGCCCCCCTACAATGAGCAGTTCTTC.